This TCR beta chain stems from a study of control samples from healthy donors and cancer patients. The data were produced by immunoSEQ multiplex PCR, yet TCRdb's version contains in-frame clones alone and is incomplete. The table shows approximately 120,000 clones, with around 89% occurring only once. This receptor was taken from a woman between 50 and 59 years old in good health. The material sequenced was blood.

CDR3 DNA sequence: TGTGCCAGCAGCTTGTCAGGGATTAAGCCCCAGCATTTT. Translation gives CASSLSGIKPQHF. This chain links TRBV5-6 with TRBJ1-5; maybe TRBD1 (5 bases). Germline V gene data show CDR1 as SGHDT and CDR2 as YYEEEE. V was clipped by 1 base and J by 8 bases, with 10 bases between them. The CDR3 has 13 amino acids.